Given below is one T cell receptor (beta chain) in context. No antigen is known for it. The primer mix had 60 Vbeta and 13 Jbeta primers. Clones were read by immunoSEQ multiplex PCR, and TCRdb kept only the in-frame ones, dropping some. In the table there are about 140,000 clones, roughly 78% of which are singletons. This sample was included in a study of cytomegalovirus exposure and HLA in healthy donors. General study findings and limits: In an earlier analysis, about 90% or about 30%: the productive usage of most TCR beta V segments.

Sequenced: PBMCs. This receptor was obtained from a man aged 30 to 39 in good health and CMV-seronegative.

In DNA form, the CDR3 reads TGTGCCAGCAGCTGGATCGGGCAGGGTATACAAGAGACCCAGTACTTC. It is translated as CASSWIGQGIQETQYF. The J gene is TRBJ2-5, the V gene TRBV7-2, with a tentative D call TRBD1 (5 bases). V gave up 4 bases and J gave up 2 bases, with 17 bases separating them. The CDR3 sequence is 16 residues long. The germline CDR1 and CDR2 sequences are SGHTA and FQGNSA.